The entry below gives a single T cell receptor beta chain sequence along with its context. The data originate from a study of blood T cell repertoires in COVID-19. V lost 3 bases and J 0 bases, leaving 19 bases between the germline ends. CDR3 size: 18 residues. Germline-derived CDR1 and CDR2 are KGHSH and LQKENI. The assay was immunoSEQ multiplex PCR, and TCRdb's table has in-frame clones only and misses some. Of under 300,000 clones listed, 88% are singletons. The sequencing input was peripheral blood. The TCR originated in a woman between 35 and 50 years old who had recovered from COVID-19. V gene TRBV18 combines with J gene TRBJ2-3; a possible D gene is TRBD2 (6 bases). CDR3 protein: CASSPLPPGDASTDTQYF. The CDR3 DNA reads as TGTGCCAGCTCACCCCTGCCCCCGGGGGACGCTAGCACAGATACGCAGTATTTT.